Presented here are 23 T cell receptor beta chains from one specimen sequenced in a study of blood T cell repertoires in COVID-19. Clones were read by immunoSEQ multiplex PCR, and TCRdb kept only the in-frame ones, dropping some. In the table there are under 150,000 clones, roughly 80% of which are singletons. Material: peripheral blood. The source of these receptors is a human donor in a cohort sampled during active COVID-19.

This clone was seen only a few times. The rearrangement joins TRBV9 to TRBJ2-7; 8 bases are shared with TRBD1. CDR3 length: 14 amino acids. The germline CDR1 and CDR2 sequences are SGDLS and YYNGEE. With 2 bases clipped from V and 3 bases from J, the junction kept 4 bases outside the gene matches. This chain's CDR3 is CASSVLDRDYEQYF. The CDR3 nucleotides are TGTGCCAGCAGCGTCCTGGACAGGGACTACGAGCAGTACTTC. Filled out from reference TRBV9 and TRBJ2-7, the complete variable domain reads DSGVTQTPKHLITATGQRVTLRCSPRSGDLSVYWYQQSLDQGLQFLIQYYNGEERAKGNILERFSAQQFPDLHSELNLSSLELGDSALYFCASSVLDRDYEQYFGPGTRLTVT.

This chain connects TRBV6-5 to TRBJ1-4, with 10 positions matching TRBD1. Trimming cost V 4 bases and J 10 bases; bases outside gene matches: 9. The CDR3 is made up of 15 amino acids. Germline V gene data show CDR1 as MNHEY and CDR2 as SVGAGI. The CDR3: CASSSTDRGQGKLFF. The DNA for the CDR3 is TGTGCCAGCAGTTCTACCGACAGGGGGCAAGGAAAACTGTTTTTT.

The gene calls are TRBV10-1 and TRBJ2-3, with no clear D. Germline assignment: CDR1 WNHNN and CDR2 SYGVQD (reference sequence). The CDR3 sequence is 15 residues long. Trimming took off 0 bases at V and 0 bases at J, with 7 bases between the two ends. The CDR3 loop is CASSESSISTDTQYF. The CDR3 DNA reads as TGCGCCAGCAGTGAGTCTAGCATTAGCACAGATACGCAGTATTTT.

The chain couples TRBV5-4 to TRBJ2-2, with TRBD1 identical over 7 bases. After removal of 3 bases from V and 7 bases from J, the junction contained 0 bases not matched to a gene. The germline CDR1 and CDR2 sequences are SGHNT and YYREEE (reference sequence). The CDR3 extends over 12 amino acids. The CDR3 DNA reads TGTGCCAGCAGCTGGGACAGCGGGGAGCTGTTTTTT. It codes for CASSWDSGELFF.

The chain has TRBV10-3 and TRBJ2-3, with D perhaps matching TRBD2 (7 bases). The CDR3 has 14 residues. Germline V gene data show CDR1 as ENHRY and CDR2 as SYGVKD. Trimming left V 10 bases short and J 2 bases short, with 16 bases between. CDR3 region: CATLGGGPTDTQYF. The CDR3, as DNA: TGTGCCACCCTAGGGGGGGGGCCCACAGATACGCAGTATTTT.

This clone occurred a few times. The rearrangement links TRBV19 to TRBJ1-6; D gene ambiguous. Germline V lookup: CDR1 LNHDA, CDR2 SQIVND (reference sequence). Trimming shortened V by 5 bases and J by 7 bases, and 6 bases separated the two germline ends. The CDR3 totals 12 residues. CDR3 in amino acids: CASSVSNSPLHF. The CDR3 coding sequence is TGTGCCAGTAGTGTCTCCAATTCACCCCTCCACTTT.

The chain combines TRBV11-3 with TRBJ2-7, with TRBD1 identical over 8 bases. The trim removed 5 bases at V and 3 bases at J, leaving 9 bases unmatched. CDR1 and CDR2 from the germline V gene are SGHNT and YENEEA. The CDR3 is 15 amino acids. DNA for the CDR3: TGTGCCAGCAGCCGGACAGGGTGGGGGGTCTACGAGCAGTACTTC. This encodes CASSRTGWGVYEQYF.

V and J are TRBV6-5 and TRBJ1-5, with a possible D match to TRBD1 (5 bases). The CDR3 extends over 14 amino acids. Germline V lookup: CDR1 MNHEY, CDR2 SVGAGI. Trimming stripped 9 bases from V and 4 bases from J, with 16 bases between. The CDR3 DNA reads TGTGCCAGTTCGGTGAGCAGGGATAATCAGCCCCAGCATTTT. It translates to CASSVSRDNQPQHF.

The chain is built from TRBV3-1 (or the pseudogene TRBV3-2) and TRBJ2-5, with 10 bases fitting TRBD2. Trimming at V came to 2 bases and at J to 5 bases, leaving 5 bases not matched to a gene. The CDR3 length is 15 residues. Germline values: CDR1 LGHDT, CDR2 YNNKEL (reference sequence). CDR3 in amino acids: CASSQRGLAWETQYF. DNA of the CDR3: TGTGCCAGCAGCCAACGGGGACTAGCGTGGGAGACCCAGTACTTC.

V gene TRBV4-2 combines with J gene TRBJ2-7, with 10 bases matching TRBD2. Germline CDR1 reads LGHNA; CDR2 reads YNFKEQ. The V gene end was trimmed by 2 bases and the J gene end by 1 base; junction bases not matched to a gene: 5. The CDR3 loop spans 16 amino acids. In DNA form, the CDR3 reads TGTGCCAGCAGCCAACAACCTAGCGGGGGTTCCTACGAGCAGTACTTC. The encoded protein is CASSQQPSGGSYEQYF.

This chain links TRBV5-4 with TRBJ1-1; no clear D gene. The CDR3 sequence is 13 residues long. Trimming stripped 0 bases from V and 5 bases from J, with 8 bases between. The germline gives CDR1 SGHNT, CDR2 YYREEE (reference sequence). The CDR3 region is CASSLGGGTEAFF. The DNA of the CDR3 is TGTGCCAGCAGCTTGGGGGGAGGGACTGAAGCTTTCTTT. The full variable domain, completed using reference TRBV5-4 and TRBJ1-1, is ETGVTQSPTHLIKTRGQQVTLRCSSQSGHNTVSWYQQALGQGPQFIFQYYREEENGRGNFPPRFSGLQFPNYSSELNVNALELDDSALYLCASSLGGGTEAFFGQGTRLTVV.

The rearrangement uses TRBV28 and TRBJ2-6, with D maybe TRBD1 (6 bases). Trimming pared 6 bases from V and 0 bases from J, leaving 15 bases between. This CDR3 is built from 17 residues. Looked up from germline, CDR1 is MDHEN and CDR2 is SYDVKM. The CDR3 is CASSKGHPLSGANVLTF. The DNA for the CDR3 is TGTGCCAGCAGCAAGGGACATCCCCTCTCTGGGGCCAACGTCCTGACTTTC.

This sequence joins TRBV6-5 and TRBJ2-2; possible D gene TRBD2, 5 bases. V was trimmed by 7 bases and J by 0 bases, leaving 12 bases between them. Per germline, CDR1 MNHEY and CDR2 SVGAGI. This CDR3 has 15 residues. For the CDR3, the DNA is TGTGCCAGCAAGAGGGCGGACGCGAACACCGGGGAGCTGTTTTTT. Encoded protein: CASKRADANTGELFF.

Concerning this clone: An end of the junction does not agree with germline; a read error may underlie this. Here the CDR3 reads CAGRGRGWYGYTF. In DNA, the CDR3 is TGTGCCGGGAGGGGCAGGGGATGGTATGGCTACACCTTC. This sequence joins TRBV30 and TRBJ1-2; tentative D call: TRBD1 (6 bases). From germline, CDR1 is GTSNPN and CDR2 SVGIG (reference sequence). This CDR3 has 13 amino acids. The full variable domain, with the rest looked up from reference TRBV30 and TRBJ1-2, is SQTIHQWPATLVQPVGSPLSLECTVEGTSNPNLYWYRQAAGRGLQLLFYSVGIGQISSEVPQNLSASRPQDRQFILSSKKLLLSDSGFYLCAGRGRGWYGYTFGSGTRLTVV.

The V and J genes are TRBV7-2 and TRBJ1-5; 7 nucleotides agree with TRBD1. Germline V lookup: CDR1 SGHTA, CDR2 FQGNSA. The CDR3 runs 15 residues. V was pared by 5 bases and J by 5 bases, with 9 bases of the junction left unmatched. Here the CDR3 reads CASSARQGRDQPQHF. CDR3 coding DNA: TGTGCCAGCAGCGCCCGACAGGGAAGAGATCAGCCCCAGCATTTT.

The chain links TRBV7-2 to TRBJ1-5, with D maybe TRBD1 (5 bases). The CDR3 consists of 14 residues. V dropped 5 bases and J dropped 5 bases, with 13 bases sitting between them. Germline loops: CDR1 SGHTA, CDR2 FQGNSA. This CDR3 is CASSIDSYDQPQHF. The CDR3 DNA reads as TGTGCCAGCAGCATAGACAGTTACGATCAGCCCCAGCATTTT.

The chain carries TRBV18 and TRBJ2-1; 7 bases fit TRBD1. V lost 6 bases and J lost 6; bases outside the gene matches: 11. The length of the CDR3 is 15 residues. Germline V gene lookup returns CDR1 KGHSH and CDR2 LQKENI. This chain's CDR3 is CASSPPGTAINEQFF. The CDR3 region has the DNA TGTGCCAGCTCGCCCCCCGGGACAGCTATCAATGAGCAGTTCTTC.

The gene calls are TRBV6-5 and TRBJ2-5, with TRBD1 as a possible D gene (5 bases). Trimming left V 7 bases short and J 5 bases short, with 17 bases between. This CDR3 has 14 residues. Germline V CDR1 and CDR2: MNHEY, SVGAGI. This CDR3 is CASTEGNWGETQYF. In nucleotides, the CDR3 is TGTGCCAGCACGGAAGGTAACTGGGGCGAGACCCAGTACTTC.

Here the CDR3 reads CAISGRADTQYF. The CDR3 nucleotides are TGTGCCATCAGTGGGAGGGCAGATACGCAGTATTTT. The chain is built from TRBV10-3 and TRBJ2-3; tentative D call: TRBD2 (6 bases). CDR3 size: 12 residues. Trimming took off 4 bases at V and 4 bases at J, with 6 bases between the two ends. The germline CDR1 and CDR2 sequences are ENHRY and SYGVKD.

This clone was observed once. The chain joins TRBV5-1 to TRBJ1-2; D perhaps matches TRBD1 (5 bases). Germline loops: CDR1 SGHRS, CDR2 YFSETQ. The V and J ends lost 4 bases and 4 bases respectively, with 14 bases between them. CDR3 length equals 14 residues. CDR3 protein: CASSGEQGGYGYTF. CDR3 in DNA: TGCGCCAGCAGCGGGGAGCAGGGAGGCTATGGCTACACCTTC.

The chain links TRBV29-1 to TRBJ2-5, with TRBD2 matching 14 bases. V shed 7 bases, J shed 9 bases, and the junction held 7 bases outside the gene matches. In germline, CDR1 is SQVTM, CDR2 ANQGSEA. There are 13 residues in the CDR3. DNA for the CDR3: TGCAGCGACCGACTAGCGGGGGGGCGGGCCCAGTACTTC. Translating gives CSDRLAGGRAQYF.

CDR3: CASSQGSGGARNEQFF. CDR3 DNA sequence: TGTGCCAGCAGCCAGGGTAGCGGGGGGGCCAGGAATGAGCAGTTCTTC. The chain recombines TRBV7-2 with TRBJ2-1; 11 bases align to TRBD2. In germline, CDR1 is SGHTA, CDR2 FQGNSA. This CDR3 has 16 amino acids. J was trimmed by 7 bases and V by 5 bases; bases with no gene match: 10.

V gene TRBV5-6 combines with J gene TRBJ2-1; 7 bases align to TRBD2. Germline V gives CDR1 SGHDT, CDR2 YYEEEE. CDR3 size: 15 residues. V was clipped by 2 bases and J by 1 base; unmatched bases: 3. The CDR3 DNA sequence: TGTGCCAGCAGCTTTGGACTAGGGTCCTACAATGAGCAGTTCTTC. This codes for CASSFGLGSYNEQFF.